These 12 T cell receptor beta chains came from one sample sequenced in a study of CD8 T cells in ankylosing spondylitis. TCRdb called the 5' RACE reads again in MiXCR, with one record for every CDR3 protein. This table holds some 220,000 distinct CDR3 sequences, roughly 8.2% found once. Material for sequencing was blood, either unsorted or a sorted T cell fraction (not recorded which). These receptor sequences come from a female donor with ankylosing spondylitis or in good health (not recorded which).

The rearrangement links TRBV12-3 or TRBV12-4 to TRBJ1-5, with D hard to call. This CDR3 spans 14 amino acids. V lost 6 bases and J 5 bases, leaving 14 bases between the germline ends. The CDR3: CASRSPATYQPQHF. In DNA, the CDR3 is TGTGCCAGCAGATCGCCAGCCACTTATCAGCCCCAGCATTTT.

This clonotype was detected many times. This chain joins TRBV20-1 and TRBJ2-3; 9 bases match TRBD2. Trimming removed 0 bases from V and 5 bases from J; junction bases left unmatched: 12. Per germline, CDR1 DFQATT and CDR2 SNEGSKA (reference sequence). The CDR3 is 17 amino acids. The CDR3 here is CSARDPLAGGQGDTQYF. CDR3 sequence (DNA): TGCAGTGCTAGAGATCCCCTGGCGGGAGGGCAAGGAGATACGCAGTATTTT.

Comment on this clonotype: One base away lies a much larger clone, so this may be a sequencing read error. The V and J genes are TRBV10-3 and TRBJ2-7; tentative D call: TRBD1 (5 bases). With 3 bases removed from V and 4 bases from J, the gap between germline ends came to 16 bases. CDR3 length: 15 residues. CDR1 is ENHRY, CDR2 SYGVKD, per germline. CDR3 sequence (DNA): TGTGCCATCAGTGATAACCCACAGGCCTCTTACGAGCAGTACTTC. Amino acid sequence: CAISDNPQASYEQYF.

The rearrangement uses TRBV18 and TRBJ2-7, with a weak D call TRBD1 (5 bases). Between the trimmed V and J ends, which lost 3 bases and 4 bases, there was a span of 10 bases. This CDR3 contains 13 residues. CDR1 is KGHSH and CDR2 is LQKENI in the germline V gene. The CDR3 bases are TGTGCCAGCTCACCTGGGGCGGTTTACGAGCAGTACTTC. Its protein is CASSPGAVYEQYF. Full variable domain (remainder filled in from reference TRBV18 and TRBJ2-7): NAGVMQNPRHLVRRRGQEARLRCSPMKGHSHVYWYRQLPEEGLKFMVYLQKENIIDESGMPKERFSAEFPKEGPSILRIQQVVRGDSAAYFCASSPGAVYEQYFGPGTRLTVT.

This chain links TRBV7-9 with TRBJ2-7; 11 bases line up with TRBD2. V was pared by 7 bases and J by 6 bases, with 11 bases of the junction left unmatched. This CDR3 contains 15 residues. Germline V gives CDR1 SEHNR, CDR2 FQNEAQ (reference sequence). CDR3: CASTRSTSGRGEQYF. The CDR3, as DNA: TGTGCCAGCACCCGCTCAACTAGCGGGAGAGGCGAGCAGTACTTC.

The CDR3: CASSLIGDITVDGYTF. CDR3 in DNA: TGTGCCAGCAGCTTAATCGGGGATATCACCGTGGATGGCTACACCTTC. The gene calls are TRBV7-2 and TRBJ1-2; the D is unclear. CDR3 length equals 16 residues. V was cut by 2 bases and J by 6 bases, with 19 bases left in between. Germline assignment: CDR1 SGHTA and CDR2 FQGNSA.

A remark on this clonotype: This CDR3 is missing its conserved last phenylalanine or tryptophan, likely due to a read error. The J gene is TRBJ2-1, the V gene TRBV5-1, with 8 positions matching TRBD1. Germline lookup yields CDR1 SGHRS and CDR2 YFSETQ. The V and J ends lost 5 bases and 3 bases, in that order; junction bases with no gene match: 4. CDR3 size: 14 residues. The CDR3 sequence is CASREGQDYNEQFS. The CDR3 nucleotides are TGCGCCAGCAGGGAGGGACAGGACTACAATGAGCAGTTCTCC.

This clonotype was counted ten times or more. The chain carries TRBV24-1 and TRBJ2-1, with TRBD2 matching over 11 bases. In germline, CDR1 is KGHDR, CDR2 SFDVKD. This CDR3 contains 16 residues. V trimming: 2 bases; J trimming: 6 bases; junction bases outside the gene matches: 5. CDR3 bases: TGTGCCACCAGTGATTCACTAGCGGGAGCTTCCAATGAGCAGTTCTTC. As protein: CATSDSLAGASNEQFF.

This clonotype was recorded many times. The chain carries TRBV7-9 and TRBJ2-1; no reliable D call. This CDR3 has 14 amino acids. Germline V gives CDR1 SEHNR, CDR2 FQNEAQ (reference sequence). Trimming left V 3 bases short and J 10 bases short, with 16 bases between. The CDR3 coding sequence is TGTGCCAGCAGCTTCCCGACCGATTCGCACGAGCAGTTCTTC. Its protein product is CASSFPTDSHEQFF.

There are many counts of this clonotype. V usage is TRBV7-2 and J usage is TRBJ2-1; 8 nucleotides match TRBD2. The CDR3 has 15 amino acids. J gave up 5 bases and V 4 bases, and 7 bases lay outside the gene matches. CDR1 is SGHTA and CDR2 is FQGNSA in the germline V gene. CDR3 amino acids: CASSSSSGYNNEQFF. CDR3 nucleotide sequence: TGTGCCAGCAGCTCGTCTAGCGGGTATAACAATGAGCAGTTCTTC. Filled out from reference TRBV7-2 and TRBJ2-1, the complete variable domain reads GAGVSQSPSNKVTEKGKDVELRCDPISGHTALYWYRQSLGQGLEFLIYFQGNSAPDKSGLPSDRFSAERTGGSVSTLTIQRTQQEDSAVYLCASSSSSGYNNEQFFGPGTRLTVL.

This clonotype was counted at least ten times. The chain employs TRBV20-1 and TRBJ1-4; D is unresolved. Germline CDR1 is DFQATT and CDR2 is SNEGSKA (reference sequence). This CDR3 is 12 amino acids long. Trimming left V 6 bases short and J 3 bases short, with 8 bases between. CDR3 protein: CSAPGSNEKLFF. CDR3 sequence (DNA): TGCAGTGCCCCCGGTTCTAATGAAAAACTGTTTTTT.

The chain combines TRBV20-1 with TRBJ2-7; D is perhaps TRBD2 (5 bases). The CDR3 runs to 11 residues. V was cut by 3 bases and J by 6 bases, with 9 bases left in between. Germline assignment: CDR1 DFQATT and CDR2 SNEGSKA (reference sequence). The CDR3 DNA is TGCAGTGCTAGCGGGAAGGGCGAGCAGTACTTC. It is translated as CSASGKGEQYF.